What follows is one T cell receptor beta chain and its context. CDR3 length equals 15 residues. Trimming cost V 4 bases and J 3 bases; bases outside gene matches: 6. Per germline, CDR1 SGHAT and CDR2 FQNNGV. The data derive from a study of CD8+ T cells in alopecia areata. Reverse transcription of extracted RNA yielded cDNA, which provided the sequencing template. TCRdb keeps only in-frame clones here, not all; method: immunoSEQ multiplex PCR. In the table there are about 120,000 clones, 50% to 75% of which are singletons. As to treatment: oral pan-JAK inhibitor, 5-10 mg twice daily. The genes are TRBV11-2 and TRBJ2-3; 8 bases map to TRBD1. Sequencing was performed on CD8+ T cells sorted from blood, taken at week 24, from a patient treated with tofacitinib. This sequence was found in a human donor with alopecia areata. The CDR3 is CASSSNRGKTDTQYF. The CDR3, as DNA: TGTGCCAGCAGCTCGAACAGGGGGAAAACAGATACGCAGTATTTT.